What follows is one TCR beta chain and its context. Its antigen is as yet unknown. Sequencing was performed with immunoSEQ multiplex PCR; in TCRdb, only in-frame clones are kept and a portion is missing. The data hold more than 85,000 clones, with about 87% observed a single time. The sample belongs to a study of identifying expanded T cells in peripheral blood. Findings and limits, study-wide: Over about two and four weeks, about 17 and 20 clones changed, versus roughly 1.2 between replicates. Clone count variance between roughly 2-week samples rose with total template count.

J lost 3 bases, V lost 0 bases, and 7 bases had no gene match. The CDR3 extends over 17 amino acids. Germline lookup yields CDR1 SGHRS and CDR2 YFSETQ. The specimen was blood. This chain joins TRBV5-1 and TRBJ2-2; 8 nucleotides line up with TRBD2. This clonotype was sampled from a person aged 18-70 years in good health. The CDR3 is CASSLAPRGDDTGELFF. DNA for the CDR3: TGCGCCAGCAGCTTGGCCCCGCGGGGGGATGACACCGGGGAGCTGTTTTTT.